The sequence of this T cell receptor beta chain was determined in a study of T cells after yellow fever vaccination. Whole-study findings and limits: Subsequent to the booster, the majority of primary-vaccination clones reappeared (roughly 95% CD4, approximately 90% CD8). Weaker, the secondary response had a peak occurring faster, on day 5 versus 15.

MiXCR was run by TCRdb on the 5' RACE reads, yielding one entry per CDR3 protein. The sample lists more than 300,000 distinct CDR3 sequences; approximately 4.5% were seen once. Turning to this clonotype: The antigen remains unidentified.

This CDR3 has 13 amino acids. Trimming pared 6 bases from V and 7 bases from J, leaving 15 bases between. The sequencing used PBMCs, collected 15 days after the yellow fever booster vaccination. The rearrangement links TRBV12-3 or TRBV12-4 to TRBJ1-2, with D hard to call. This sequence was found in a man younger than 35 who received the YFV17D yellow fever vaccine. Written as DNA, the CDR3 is TGTGCCAGCAGCCAAACTTCGGGGTCTGGCTACACCTTC. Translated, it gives CASSQTSGSGYTF.